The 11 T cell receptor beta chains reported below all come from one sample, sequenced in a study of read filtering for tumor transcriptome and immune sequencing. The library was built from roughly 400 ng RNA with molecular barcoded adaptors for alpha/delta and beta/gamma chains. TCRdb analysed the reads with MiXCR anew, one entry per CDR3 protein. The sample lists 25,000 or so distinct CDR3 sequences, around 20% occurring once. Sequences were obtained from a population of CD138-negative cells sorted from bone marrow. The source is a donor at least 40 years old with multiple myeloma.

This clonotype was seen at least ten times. CDR3 amino acids: CASSLESQRNQETQYF. The CDR3 DNA is TGTGCCAGCAGCTTAGAGTCCCAGCGGAACCAAGAGACCCAGTACTTC. The chain combines TRBV7-2 with TRBJ2-5, with D possibly TRBD2 on 5 matching bases. Trimming pared 1 base from V and 0 bases from J, leaving 12 bases between. Germline V gene sequence: CDR1 SGHTA, CDR2 FQGNSA. The CDR3 has 16 residues.

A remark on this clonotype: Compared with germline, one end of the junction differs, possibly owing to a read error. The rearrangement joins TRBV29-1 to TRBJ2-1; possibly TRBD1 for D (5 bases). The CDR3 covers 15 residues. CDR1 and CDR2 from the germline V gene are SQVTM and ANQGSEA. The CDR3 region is CGVADLDNRINEQFF. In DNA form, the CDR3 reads TGCGGCGTTGCCGATTTGGACAACCGAATCAATGAGCAGTTCTTC.

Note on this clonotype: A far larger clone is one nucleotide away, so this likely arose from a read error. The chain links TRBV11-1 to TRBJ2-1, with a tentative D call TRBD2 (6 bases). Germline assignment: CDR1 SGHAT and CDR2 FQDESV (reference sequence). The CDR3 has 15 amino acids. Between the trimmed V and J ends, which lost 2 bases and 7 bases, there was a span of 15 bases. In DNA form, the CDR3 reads TGTGCCAGCAGCTTAACGGTGGGAGGCTTGAATGAGCAGTTCTTC. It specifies CASSLTVGGLNEQFF. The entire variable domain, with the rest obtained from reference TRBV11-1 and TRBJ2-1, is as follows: EAEVAQSPRYKITEKSQAVAFWCDPISGHATLYWYRQILGQGPELLVQFQDESVVDDSQLPKDRFSAERLKGVDSTLKIQPAELGDSAMYLCASSLTVGGLNEQFFGPGTRLTVL.

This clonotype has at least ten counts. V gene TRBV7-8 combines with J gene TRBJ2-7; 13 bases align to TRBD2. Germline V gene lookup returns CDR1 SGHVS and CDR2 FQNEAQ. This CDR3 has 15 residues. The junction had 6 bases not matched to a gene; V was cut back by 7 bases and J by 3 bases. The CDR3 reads CASIRGTSGIYEQYF. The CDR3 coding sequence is TGTGCCAGCATCAGGGGGACTAGCGGGATCTACGAGCAGTACTTC.

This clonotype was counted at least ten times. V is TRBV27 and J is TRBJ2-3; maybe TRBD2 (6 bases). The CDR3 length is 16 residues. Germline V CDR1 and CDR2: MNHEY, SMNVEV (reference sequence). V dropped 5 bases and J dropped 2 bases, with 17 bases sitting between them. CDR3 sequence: CASSLRGSLSTDTQYF. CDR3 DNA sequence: TGTGCCAGCAGTCTCCGGGGGTCCCTCTCCACAGATACGCAGTATTTT.

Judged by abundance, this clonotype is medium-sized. CDR3 sequence reads: CASSFGQGSPNYEQYF. The CDR3 DNA sequence: TGTGCCAGCAGTTTCGGGCAGGGGTCCCCTAACTACGAGCAGTACTTC. V usage is TRBV28 and J usage is TRBJ2-7, with a possible D match to TRBD1 (6 bases). The germline V gene encodes CDR1 MDHEN and CDR2 SYDVKM. This CDR3 spans 16 amino acids. V was shortened by 3 bases and J by 3 bases, with 18 bases between the two germline ends.

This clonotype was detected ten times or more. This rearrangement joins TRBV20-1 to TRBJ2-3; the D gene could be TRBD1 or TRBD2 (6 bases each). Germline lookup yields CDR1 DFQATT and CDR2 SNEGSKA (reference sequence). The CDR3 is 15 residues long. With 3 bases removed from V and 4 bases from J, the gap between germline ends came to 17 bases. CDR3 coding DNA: TGCAGTGCTAGCCAGGGGACTTTAGGCGCAGATACGCAGTATTTT. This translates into CSASQGTLGADTQYF.

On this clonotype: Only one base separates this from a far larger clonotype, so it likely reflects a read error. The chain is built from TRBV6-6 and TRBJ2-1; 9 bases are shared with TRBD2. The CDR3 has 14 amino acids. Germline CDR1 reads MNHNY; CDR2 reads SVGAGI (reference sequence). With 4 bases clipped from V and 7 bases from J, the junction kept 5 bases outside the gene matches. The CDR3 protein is CASSSGTSWNEQFF. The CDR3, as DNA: TGTGCCAGCAGTTCCGGGACTAGCTGGAATGAGCAGTTCTTC.

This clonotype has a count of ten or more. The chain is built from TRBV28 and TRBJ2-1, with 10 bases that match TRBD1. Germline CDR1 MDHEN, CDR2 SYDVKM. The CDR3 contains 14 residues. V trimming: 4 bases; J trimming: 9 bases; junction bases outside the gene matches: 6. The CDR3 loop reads CASSSGQGFREQFF. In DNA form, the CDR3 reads TGTGCCAGCAGTTCGGGACAGGGGTTCCGTGAGCAGTTCTTC.

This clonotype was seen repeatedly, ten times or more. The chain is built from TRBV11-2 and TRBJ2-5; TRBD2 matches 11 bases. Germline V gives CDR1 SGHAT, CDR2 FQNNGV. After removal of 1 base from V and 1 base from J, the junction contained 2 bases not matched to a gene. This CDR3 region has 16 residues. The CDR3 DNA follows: TGTGCCAGCAGCTTAGCGCTAGCGGGAGGCCAAGAGACCCAGTACTTC. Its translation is CASSLALAGGQETQYF.

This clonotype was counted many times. CDR3 protein: CSVEDRLAGGLNEQFF. CDR3 bases: TGCAGCGTTGAAGATCGGCTAGCGGGAGGACTCAATGAGCAGTTCTTC. V gene TRBV29-1 combines with J gene TRBJ2-1; TRBD2 matches at 11 bases. CDR3 length: 16 amino acids. V lost 0 bases, J lost 6 bases, and 7 bases stayed unmatched. Germline-derived CDR1 and CDR2 are SQVTM and ANQGSEA.